Listed below are T cell receptor beta chains from one sample, sequenced in a study of cytotoxic CD8 clonotypes in ibrutinib-treated CLL. Clones were sequenced by immunoSEQ multiplex PCR, and TCRdb holds only the in-frame ones, with some missing. The table records roughly 180,000 clones, 84% of them present only once. Material: PBMCs, obtained after 24 months of ibrutinib treatment. These TCRs come from a human donor with chronic lymphocytic leukemia. The CDR3 runs from the conserved cysteine through the conserved F or W. D genes are given only for firm matches. Rows give clone size only sometimes, using once, few, many, or a class for an expanded clone.

j_gene: TRBJ1-5
v_gene: TRBV2
d_gene: TRBD1
abundance: -
CDR3nt: TGTGCCAGCAGTGCCAGGGGGCGCGTACAGCCCCAGCATTTT
CDR3aa: CASSARGRVQPQHF

j_gene: TRBJ1-2
v_gene: TRBV9
d_gene: TRBD1
abundance: -
CDR3nt: TGTGCCAGCAGCCCCGACAGGGGGATAAGGAATGGCTACACCTTC
CDR3aa: CASSPDRGIRNGYTF

j_gene: TRBJ1-5
v_gene: TRBV5-1
d_gene: -
abundance: -
CDR3nt: TGCGCCAGCAGCTTGACGGGGGAAAGGTTTGAGCCCCAGCATTTT
CDR3aa: CASSLTGERFEPQHF

j_gene: TRBJ1-3
v_gene: TRBV5-1
d_gene: -
abundance: few
CDR3nt: TGCGCCAGCAGCCCTGATGCGGGTTCCGGAAACACCATATATTTT
CDR3aa: CASSPDAGSGNTIYF

j_gene: TRBJ1-6
v_gene: TRBV7-8
d_gene: -
abundance: -
CDR3nt: TGTGCCAGCAGCTTAGGTGGGCTCATATCACCCCTCCACTTT
CDR3aa: CASSLGGLISPLHF

j_gene: TRBJ1-3
v_gene: TRBV6-5
d_gene: -
abundance: -
CDR3nt: TGTGCCAGCAGTCCCACCGGAGACACCATATATTTT
CDR3aa: CASSPTGDTIYF

j_gene: TRBJ1-3
v_gene: TRBV7-2
d_gene: -
abundance: -
CDR3nt: TGTGCCAGCAGCCCGAAGGTCGCGGAGGGAAACACCATATATTTT
CDR3aa: CASSPKVAEGNTIYF

j_gene: TRBJ1-5
v_gene: TRBV27
d_gene: -
abundance: -
CDR3nt: TGTGCCAGCAGTTTCTTCAGGGGTAATCAGCCCCAGCATTTT
CDR3aa: CASSFFRGNQPQHF

j_gene: TRBJ2-3
v_gene: TRBV19
d_gene: TRBD2
abundance: -
CDR3nt: TGTGCCAGTAGCCCACGCGCGGGGACTAGCGGGGGGGCGAATACGCAGTATTTT
CDR3aa: CASSPRAGTSGGANTQYF

j_gene: TRBJ2-1
v_gene: TRBV7-2
d_gene: TRBD2
abundance: -
CDR3nt: TGTGCCACCGGACTAGCGGGGTTTGAGCAGTTCTTC
CDR3aa: CATGLAGFEQFF

j_gene: TRBJ2-7
v_gene: TRBV5-1
d_gene: -
abundance: -
CDR3nt: TGCGCCAGCAGCCCCAACCAAGGGGCCTACGAGCAGTACTTC
CDR3aa: CASSPNQGAYEQYF

j_gene: TRBJ2-7
v_gene: TRBV9
d_gene: TRBD2
abundance: -
CDR3nt: TGTGCCAGCAGCAAGGCTAGCGGCTCCTACGAGCAGTACTTC
CDR3aa: CASSKASGSYEQYF

j_gene: TRBJ2-4
v_gene: TRBV10-3
d_gene: -
abundance: once
CDR3nt: TGTGCCATCAGTGAGTCGGAGGGGATACTAGCCAAAAACATTCAGTACTTC
CDR3aa: CAISESEGILAKNIQYF

j_gene: TRBJ2-3
v_gene: TRBV2
d_gene: TRBD2
abundance: -
CDR3nt: TGTGCCAGCACACTAGCGGCGGATACGCAGTATTTT
CDR3aa: CASTLAADTQYF

j_gene: TRBJ1-5
v_gene: TRBV18
d_gene: -
abundance: once
CDR3nt: TGTGCCAGCTCACCAACCGGGACATTTAATCAGCCCCAGCATTTT
CDR3aa: CASSPTGTFNQPQHF

j_gene: TRBJ1-1
v_gene: TRBV21-1
d_gene: -
abundance: once
CDR3nt: TGTGCCAGCAGCAAAGTCAGGGGCGGGAACACTGAAGCTTTCTTT
CDR3aa: CASSKVRGGNTEAFF

j_gene: TRBJ1-5
v_gene: TRBV7-6
d_gene: -
abundance: -
CDR3nt: TGTGCCAGCAGCTTAGAGGCCAGGGGCGGCAATCAGCCCCAGCATTTT
CDR3aa: CASSLEARGGNQPQHF

j_gene: TRBJ2-7
v_gene: TRBV7-6
d_gene: -
abundance: -
CDR3nt: TGTGCCAGCAGCTTAGGGGCAGGGTACGAGCAGTACTTC
CDR3aa: CASSLGAGYEQYF

j_gene: TRBJ2-2
v_gene: TRBV29-1
d_gene: -
abundance: -
CDR3nt: TGCAGCGTTGTTGGGGGGCGCGGGGAGCTGTTTTTT
CDR3aa: CSVVGGRGELFF

j_gene: TRBJ2-6
v_gene: TRBV28
d_gene: -
abundance: once
CDR3nt: TGTGCCAGCAGTTCTCCGCCAGGGGCTGGGGCCAACGTCCTGACTTTC
CDR3aa: CASSSPPGAGANVLTF

j_gene: TRBJ2-1
v_gene: TRBV5-1
d_gene: -
abundance: -
CDR3nt: TGCGCCAGCAGCCTAACGCGACCTCCTGTCCACAATGAGCAGTTCTTC
CDR3aa: CASSLTRPPVHNEQFF

j_gene: TRBJ1-5
v_gene: TRBV7-8
d_gene: TRBD1
abundance: -
CDR3nt: TGTGCCAGCACAGGACCTCCAGGGGGCCTTAGCAATCAGCCCCAGCATTTT
CDR3aa: CASTGPPGGLSNQPQHF

j_gene: TRBJ2-7
v_gene: TRBV27
d_gene: -
abundance: -
CDR3nt: TGTGCCAGCACCTTCTCCTACGAGCAGTACTTC
CDR3aa: CASTFSYEQYF

j_gene: TRBJ2-1
v_gene: TRBV4-2
d_gene: -
abundance: -
CDR3nt: TGTGCCAGCAGCCAGAGGGGTTGGGTGAATGAGCAGTTCTTC
CDR3aa: CASSQRGWVNEQFF

j_gene: TRBJ2-3
v_gene: TRBV10-3
d_gene: TRBD2
abundance: -
CDR3nt: TGTGCCATCAGGGCTAGCGGGGGGTCGTCGGGTACGCAGTATTTT
CDR3aa: CAIRASGGSSGTQYF

j_gene: TRBJ2-1
v_gene: TRBV18
d_gene: -
abundance: -
CDR3nt: TGTGCCAGCTCACGAGGACAGACTGGTGACAATGAGCAGTTCTTC
CDR3aa: CASSRGQTGDNEQFF

j_gene: TRBJ1-5
v_gene: TRBV29-1
d_gene: -
abundance: -
CDR3nt: TGCAGCGCCCGGGACGGTTATCAGCCCCAGCATTTT
CDR3aa: CSARDGYQPQHF

j_gene: TRBJ1-1
v_gene: TRBV11-2
d_gene: -
abundance: -
CDR3nt: TGTGCCAGCAGCTTACCCAGGGGTGAAGCTTTCTTT
CDR3aa: CASSLPRGEAFF

j_gene: TRBJ2-7
v_gene: TRBV7-8
d_gene: -
abundance: -
CDR3nt: TGTGCCAGCAGCTTAGATGTGAACAGACGAATATCCTACGAGCAGTACTTC
CDR3aa: CASSLDVNRRISYEQYF

j_gene: TRBJ1-2
v_gene: TRBV2
d_gene: TRBD1
abundance: -
CDR3nt: TGTGCCAGGGCGGCCGGGACAGGGGGCGCTTTTTCTGGCTACACCTTC
CDR3aa: CARAAGTGGAFSGYTF

j_gene: TRBJ2-2
v_gene: TRBV5-1
d_gene: -
abundance: -
CDR3nt: TGCGCCAGCAGCTTGGGCGGCGCTATCCCCGGGGAGCTGTTTTTT
CDR3aa: CASSLGGAIPGELFF

j_gene: TRBJ2-7
v_gene: TRBV14
d_gene: TRBD1
abundance: -
CDR3nt: TGTGCCAGCAGCCAAGGGACACAGGGGCGCTACGAGCAGTACTTC
CDR3aa: CASSQGTQGRYEQYF

j_gene: TRBJ2-3
v_gene: TRBV6-6
d_gene: TRBD2
abundance: -
CDR3nt: TGTGCCAGCACTTTAGACCTAGCGGCTAGCACAGATACGCAGTATTTT
CDR3aa: CASTLDLAASTDTQYF

j_gene: TRBJ1-2
v_gene: TRBV19
d_gene: -
abundance: -
CDR3nt: TGTGCCAGTAGTCGGGAAGCGCTCCGCTATGGCTACACCTTC
CDR3aa: CASSREALRYGYTF

j_gene: TRBJ1-4
v_gene: TRBV4-1
d_gene: TRBD1
abundance: -
CDR3nt: TGCGCCAGCAGCCAAGATTTACAGGGGGTATGGAAAAAACTGTTTTTT
CDR3aa: CASSQDLQGVWKKLFF

j_gene: TRBJ1-3
v_gene: TRBV5-1
d_gene: -
abundance: -
CDR3nt: TGCGCCAGCAGCAAAGAAGGGCATGGAAACACCATATATTTT
CDR3aa: CASSKEGHGNTIYF

j_gene: TRBJ2-3
v_gene: TRBV28
d_gene: -
abundance: -
CDR3nt: TGTGCCAGCTGCGATGGGTTAAAAGATACGCAGTATTTT
CDR3aa: CASCDGLKDTQYF

j_gene: TRBJ1-1
v_gene: TRBV27
d_gene: -
abundance: few
CDR3nt: TGTGCCAGCAGCTTTTCGGGAGGGGTGGGCACTGAAGCTTTCTTT
CDR3aa: CASSFSGGVGTEAFF

j_gene: TRBJ2-5
v_gene: TRBV30
d_gene: -
abundance: -
CDR3nt: TGTGCCTGGAGTGTATCCTGGGGGGGGGCCCGGGAGACCCAGTACTTC
CDR3aa: CAWSVSWGGARETQYF

j_gene: TRBJ1-1
v_gene: TRBV5-6
d_gene: -
abundance: -
CDR3nt: TGTGCCAGCAGCCTAACCGGGACTCCTTTCTTT
CDR3aa: CASSLTGTPFF

j_gene: TRBJ1-3
v_gene: TRBV5-1
d_gene: -
abundance: -
CDR3nt: TGCGCCAGCAGCGGACCGGGACGGGGAAACACCATATATTTT
CDR3aa: CASSGPGRGNTIYF

j_gene: TRBJ1-3
v_gene: TRBV5-1
d_gene: TRBD1
abundance: once
CDR3nt: TGCGCCAGCAGCTTGGCGACAGGGTGGGGAAACACCATATATTTT
CDR3aa: CASSLATGWGNTIYF

j_gene: TRBJ1-4
v_gene: TRBV18
d_gene: -
abundance: -
CDR3nt: TGTGCCAGCTCACAACTCCGACAGGAGTATAATGAAAAACTGTTTTTT
CDR3aa: CASSQLRQEYNEKLFF

j_gene: TRBJ1-1
v_gene: TRBV4-1
d_gene: TRBD1
abundance: many
CDR3nt: TGCGCCAGCAGACAGGGGATCGACACTGAAGCTTTCTTT
CDR3aa: CASRQGIDTEAFF

j_gene: TRBJ1-6
v_gene: TRBV19
d_gene: -
abundance: -
CDR3nt: TGTGCCAGTAGTGCCCCCCCCGGGAGCTCCTATAATTCACCCCTCCACTTT
CDR3aa: CASSAPPGSSYNSPLHF

j_gene: TRBJ1-3
v_gene: TRBV15
d_gene: -
abundance: -
CDR3nt: TGTGCCACCAGCAGAGCGACGGACTGGATGGGAAACACCATATATTTT
CDR3aa: CATSRATDWMGNTIYF

j_gene: TRBJ2-5
v_gene: TRBV7-6
d_gene: -
abundance: -
CDR3nt: TGTGCCACTTCCAGGGTTATCACGGAGACCCAGTACTTC
CDR3aa: CATSRVITETQYF

j_gene: TRBJ1-6
v_gene: TRBV7-2
d_gene: -
abundance: few
CDR3nt: TGTGCCAGCAGCCAAGGTCTGGCCGCGGCACCCCTCCACTTT
CDR3aa: CASSQGLAAAPLHF

j_gene: TRBJ2-1
v_gene: TRBV7-2
d_gene: -
abundance: -
CDR3nt: TGTGCCAGCAGCTTAGTCTACCACGGACAGAACAATGAGCAGTTCTTC
CDR3aa: CASSLVYHGQNNEQFF